This T cell receptor (beta chain) was retrieved from a study of neoadjuvant nivolumab and ipilimumab in lung cancer. General observations from the study: Resected tumors had greater TCR richness and clonality than uninvolved lung. Only two of four nivolumab-treated tumors gained richness and clonality by surgery. Blood richness before therapy tracked richness in tumors resected after neoadjuvant therapy.

Concerning this clone itself: What it recognizes is unknown.

The CDR3 loop spans 15 amino acids. Germline-derived CDR1 and CDR2 are GTSNPN and SVGIG (reference sequence). V shed 6 bases, J shed 2 bases, and the junction held 7 bases outside the gene matches. Clones were read by immunoSEQ multiplex PCR, and TCRdb kept only the in-frame ones, dropping some. The repertoire has some 29,000 clones, nearly 85% of them found once; the top ten carry 5% to 6%. This chain links TRBV30 with TRBJ1-6; TRBD1 matches at 7 bases. The clonotype originates from an adult with non-small cell lung cancer. The starting material was tumor tissue, obtained after neoadjuvant nivolumab, alone or with ipilimumab, at or shortly before surgery. In DNA form, the CDR3 reads TGTGCCTGCGAACAGGGGTTGGCCTATAATTCACCCCTCCACTTT. As protein: CACEQGLAYNSPLHF.